A selection of T cell receptor beta chains follows, all from one sample in a study of control samples from healthy donors and cancer patients. The table came from immunoSEQ multiplex PCR; TCRdb's copy has only in-frame clones and leaves some out. Altogether 95,000 to 150,000 clones are present, over 75% being singletons, with the ten largest covering about 8.7%. Sequencing was performed on blood. The receptor set was obtained from a man in his forties or fifties in good health. Each CDR3 is given with its conserved first and last residue. Size values are once, few and many counts, or a class for expanded clones, and some rows have none.

clone_size j_call v_call cdr3_aa
. TRBJ1-3 TRBV5-1 CASSLGTGDARSGNTIYF
few TRBJ1-1 TRBV7-2 CASSPFRENTEAFF
once TRBJ2-7 TRBV5-6 CASSSGLAGGYEQYF
. TRBJ2-3 TRBV3-1/TRBV3-2 CASSFRTSTDTQYF
. TRBJ1-6 TRBV5-1 CASSFRTDNSPLHF
. TRBJ2-7 TRBV21-1 CASSKGPPVKQYF
. TRBJ1-3 TRBV9 CASSATGIVLGGNTIYF
. TRBJ2-5 TRBV7-8 CASRVGGAETQYF
. TRBJ1-3 TRBV14 CASSFNPPSDRSGNTIYF
. TRBJ1-2 TRBV10-1 CASSSGRGTGAYGYTF
. TRBJ1-1 TRBV6-4 CASSEQGASSEAFF
. TRBJ2-1 TRBV3-1/TRBV3-2 CASSQIEGRTEQFF
. TRBJ2-2 TRBV9 CASSGSRNTGELFF
. TRBJ1-1 TRBV7-9 CASSQQGNTEAFF
. TRBJ1-4 TRBV2 CASRSSRTTRNEKLFF
. TRBJ2-3 TRBV4-3 CASSPRLAGVDTQYF
. TRBJ1-1 TRBV10-1 CASSESRGQNTEAFF
. TRBJ2-3 TRBV30 CAWAGGPGDTQYF
many TRBJ2-1 TRBV7-9 CASSWRQGVGDEQFF
. TRBJ1-5 TRBV19 CASRRGVGGNQPQHF
once TRBJ2-2 TRBV5-6 CASSLALQGSYGELFF
. TRBJ1-5 TRBV18 CASSIQDSNQPQHF
. TRBJ2-1 TRBV24-1 CATSERWDEQFF
. TRBJ1-1 TRBV10-2 CASSGGGQRVSFF
. TRBJ1-2 TRBV27 CASSSIGAGGYTF
. TRBJ2-1 TRBV7-3 CASSLGQDNEQFF
. TRBJ2-1 TRBV6-4 CASSLGGISSYNEQFF
. TRBJ1-2 TRBV6-2/TRBV6-3 CASSFGKLYGYTF
. TRBJ2-7 TRBV6-5 CASSPGAGGSYEQYF
. TRBJ2-3 TRBV9 CASSVGGAGGQDTQYF
. TRBJ1-3 TRBV25-1 CASSADRARNTIYF
. TRBJ1-1 TRBV7-2 CASSPRAGQGRMNTEAFF
. TRBJ2-5 TRBV7-2 CASSPGGDGTQYF
. TRBJ1-5 TRBV15 CATSRGQVNQPQHF
. TRBJ2-2 TRBV7-6 CASSLTGQYTGELFF
. TRBJ2-7 TRBV11-3 CASSLPGVREQYF
. TRBJ1-1 TRBV13 CASSYRTGRTEAFF
once TRBJ2-5 TRBV4-3 CASSQVDSFYQETQYF
. TRBJ1-1 TRBV2 CASNPTGHTEAFF
once TRBJ1-5 TRBV6-5 CASSSDRGSNQPQHF
. TRBJ1-2 TRBV29-1 CSVVDSNYGYTF
. TRBJ2-1 TRBV5-5 CASSLDGQREQFF
. TRBJ2-3 TRBV25-1 CASSRGGLGNTQYF
. TRBJ1-2 TRBV4-3 CASSQGTGMAYGYTF
. TRBJ1-4 TRBV7-3 CASSRTGGPGEKLFF
. TRBJ1-2 TRBV7-9 CASSRTGGYTF
. TRBJ1-6 TRBV18 CASSPQIGDSPLHF
. TRBJ1-2 TRBV19 CASSDSLNYGYTF
. TRBJ2-5 TRBV24-1 CATIHEAVIQETQYF
. TRBJ2-7 TRBV7-2 CASSQLAGDMYEQYF
. TRBJ1-6 TRBV7-2 CASSLKPGINSPLHF
. TRBJ2-3 TRBV5-1 CASSLAGTGVDTQYF
. TRBJ2-7 TRBV5-5 CASSLESVPYEQYF
. TRBJ2-5 TRBV6-4 CASSDYGYRAQYF
once TRBJ1-4 TRBV5-1 CASSTPGGPNEKLFF
. TRBJ2-5 TRBV11-2 CASSPRSSKQETQYF
. TRBJ2-1 TRBV5-1 CASSLGGDNEQFF
. TRBJ2-4 TRBV7-8 CASSPLGKNIQYF
. TRBJ1-3 TRBV5-6 CASSLDRRTSSGNTIYF